These 16 T cell receptor beta chains came from one sample sequenced in a study of identical twins' blood T cells. TCRdb ran MiXCR on the 5' RACE reads and lists one entry per CDR3 protein. The data contain 350,000 to 400,000 distinct CDR3 sequences, more than 25% of them singletons. Sequencing was performed on PBMCs. The receptors originated from a woman between 18 and 50 years old in good health.

This clonotype ranks as medium-sized (0.01 to 0.1%). V is TRBV20-1 and J is TRBJ2-2, with 7 bases identical to TRBD2. CDR1 and CDR2 from the germline V gene are DFQATT and SNEGSKA (reference sequence). V shed 0 bases and J 3 bases; nucleotides not matched to a gene: 4. The CDR3 has 15 amino acids. The CDR3 DNA is TGCAGTGCTAGAGAGGCGGGAGAAGACACCGGGGAGCTGTTTTTT. Amino acids: CSAREAGEDTGELFF.

This clonotype was seen a single time. A junction boundary mismatches the germline segment, possibly from a read error. The V call is TRBV20-1, the J call TRBJ2-5; 8 bases agree with TRBD2. This CDR3 contains 14 residues. Germline-derived CDR1 and CDR2 are DFQATT and SNEGSKA (reference sequence). Written as DNA, the CDR3 is TGCAGTACTAGGGAGGGGACTAGAGGAGAGACCCAGTACTTC. Its protein product is CSTREGTRGETQYF.

This clonotype was detected once. The J gene is TRBJ2-7, the V gene TRBV10-3, with D unresolved. CDR3 length: 13 amino acids. The ends were cut back, 3 bases at V and 6 bases at J, with 12 bases in the middle. Germline assignment: CDR1 ENHRY and CDR2 SYGVKD. In DNA, the CDR3 is TGTGCCATCAGTGATGGATCGCTTCGCGAGCAGTACTTC. This gives the protein CAISDGSLREQYF.

This clonotype was recorded a few times. V gene TRBV12-5 combines with J gene TRBJ1-5, with D perhaps matching TRBD1 (6 bases). V lost 6 bases to trimming and J lost 0 bases, with 15 bases between them. CDR1 is LGHNT, CDR2 FRNRAP, per germline. The CDR3 covers 16 residues. This CDR3 is CASGPGQTNSNQPQHF. Here the CDR3 DNA reads TGTGCTAGTGGACCAGGACAGACCAATAGCAATCAGCCCCAGCATTTT.

This clonotype was detected a few times. V usage is TRBV7-9 and J usage is TRBJ2-1, with TRBD2 matching over 7 bases. The CDR3 is 16 amino acids. J was trimmed by 0 bases and V by 1 base; bases with no gene match: 3. Germline-derived CDR1 and CDR2 are SEHNR and FQNEAQ (reference sequence). The CDR3 DNA sequence: TGTGCCAGCAGCTTAGTCGGCGGGGGCTCCTACAATGAGCAGTTCTTC. As protein: CASSLVGGGSYNEQFF. Drawing the rest from reference TRBV7-9 and TRBJ2-1, the complete variable domain is DTGVSQNPRHKITKRGQNVTFRCDPISEHNRLYWYRQTLGQGPEFLTYFQNEAQLEKSRLLSDRFSAERPKGSFSTLEIQRTEQGDSAMYLCASSLVGGGSYNEQFFGPGTRLTVL.

The CDR3 DNA is TGTGCCAGCAGCGATCCGAGGGTCGGTGGCTACACCTTC. Amino acid sequence: CASSDPRVGGYTF. This rearrangement joins TRBV3-1 to TRBJ1-2; D is unresolved. The CDR3 spans 13 residues. Germline CDR1 is LGHDT and CDR2 is YNNKEL (reference sequence). V was shortened by 5 bases and J by 7 bases, with 14 bases between the two germline ends.

Comments on this clonotype: One junction end does not reproduce the germline sequence, and a read error may be involved. The chain is built from TRBV29-1 and TRBJ1-4; D not resolved. Germline-derived CDR1 and CDR2 are SQVTM and ANQGSEA. The CDR3 is 13 residues long. The CDR3 DNA reads TGCAGCGTCCGGCCGAGTTACAATGAAAAACCGTTTTTT. Translation gives CSVRPSYNEKPFF.

This clonotype was recorded a few times. V usage is TRBV20-1 and J usage is TRBJ1-5, with no clear D. CDR1 is DFQATT and CDR2 is SNEGSKA in the germline V gene (reference sequence). V was cut by 3 bases and J by 3 bases, with 12 bases left in between. The CDR3 is 14 residues long. CDR3 in amino acids: CSASLGSNNQPQHF. The CDR3 nucleotides read TGCAGTGCTAGTTTGGGAAGTAACAATCAGCCCCAGCATTTT.

This chain links TRBV14 with TRBJ1-2; 7 nucleotides line up with TRBD1. Trimming cost V 2 bases and J 7 bases; bases outside gene matches: 1. Per germline, CDR1 SGHDN and CDR2 FVKESK. CDR3 size: 12 residues. CDR3 nucleotides: TGTGCCAGCAGCCAAACAGGGGTTGGCTACACCTTC. Translating gives CASSQTGVGYTF.

The chain links TRBV6-5 to TRBJ1-4; 9 nucleotides match TRBD1. Germline CDR1 reads MNHEY; CDR2 reads SVGAGI. Losses at the gene ends were 4 bases for V and 7 bases for J; bases not matched to a gene: 10. There are 16 residues in the CDR3. The CDR3 region is CASSWGQGGMIEKLFF. CDR3 in DNA: TGTGCCAGCAGTTGGGGACAGGGAGGAATGATTGAAAAACTGTTTTTT.

Comments on this clonotype: At one end the junction does not follow the germline gene, possibly because of a read error. V gene TRBV3-1 combines with J gene TRBJ1-6; TRBD1 is a possible D gene (5 bases). Germline loops: CDR1 LGHDT, CDR2 YNNKEL (reference sequence). The CDR3 spans 14 residues. The CDR3 loop reads CASVYKGSNLPLHF. CDR3 DNA sequence: TGTGCCAGCGTCTACAAGGGGTCTAATTTACCCCTCCACTTT.

The chain links TRBV7-2 to TRBJ2-5, with D possibly being TRBD2 (6 bases). Trimming cost V 1 base and J 3 bases, with 12 bases left between them. Germline assignment: CDR1 SGHTA and CDR2 FQGNSA. This CDR3 spans 15 amino acids. CDR3 region: CASSLVSQREETQYF. CDR3 in DNA: TGTGCCAGCAGCTTAGTCTCACAGCGGGAAGAGACCCAGTACTTC.

The V and J genes are TRBV6-5 and TRBJ1-4, with D possibly being TRBD1 (5 bases). This CDR3 has 16 residues. V shed 2 bases and J shed 3 bases, with 13 bases lying between them. Germline V gives CDR1 MNHEY, CDR2 SVGAGI. This CDR3 is CASSYTMRGSNEKLFF. Written as DNA, the CDR3 is TGTGCCAGCAGTTACACCATGCGGGGGTCTAATGAAAAACTGTTTTTT.

The chain couples TRBV29-1 to TRBJ2-1; D might be TRBD1 (5 bases). Germline values: CDR1 SQVTM, CDR2 ANQGSEA. This CDR3 region has 14 residues. Trimming left V 1 base short and J 8 bases short, with 15 bases between. CDR3 nucleotides: TGCAGCGTTGAAGTGGCAGGGAAGGGATATGAGCAGTTCTTC. Its translation: CSVEVAGKGYEQFF.

This clonotype showed up many times. V usage is TRBV9 and J usage is TRBJ1-5; TRBD1 might be the D (5 bases). The V gene's germline CDR1 is SGDLS and CDR2 YYNGEE. Trimming pared 7 bases from V and 2 bases from J, leaving 10 bases between. The CDR3 length is 13 residues. Written as DNA, the CDR3 is TGTGCCAGCGGTGTGGGGGGCAATCAGCCCCAGCATTTT. Its protein is CASGVGGNQPQHF.

The J gene is TRBJ2-1, the V gene TRBV7-2, with TRBD1 matching 8 bases. The CDR3 covers 17 residues. The V segment lost 1 base and the J segment 6 bases; nucleotides outside the gene matches: 11. Germline CDR1 is SGHTA and CDR2 is FQGNSA. Written as DNA, the CDR3 is TGTGCCAGCAGCTTAGGGGCCCAAGGACAGGGAATCAATGAGCAGTTCTTC. It is translated as CASSLGAQGQGINEQFF. Combining the CDR3 with reference TRBV7-2 and TRBJ2-1 gives the whole variable domain GAGVSQSPSNKVTEKGKDVELRCDPISGHTALYWYRQSLGQGLEFLIYFQGNSAPDKSGLPSDRFSAERTGGSVSTLTIQRTQQEDSAVYLCASSLGAQGQGINEQFFGPGTRLTVL.